This TCR beta chain was identified in a study of CD8 T cells in Susac syndrome. RNA amounts of 0.5 to 1 ug underwent reverse transcription with random hexamers. One entry per CDR3 protein, called by TCRdb with MiXCR from the immunoSEQ multiplex PCR reads. Seen here are about 80,000 distinct CDR3 sequences, around 94% observed once, and the top ten hold around 0.25%. V was clipped by 1 base and J by 4 bases; unmatched bases: 3. The germline V gene has CDR1 MNHEY and CDR2 SMNVEV (reference sequence). The CDR3 covers 14 residues. The sample comprised CD8+ T cells from PBMCs. V usage is TRBV27 and J usage is TRBJ1-2; 7 bases are shared with TRBD1. This TCR derives from a human donor in good health. The CDR3, as DNA: TGTGCCAGCAGTTTATTGTCAGGGGGCTATGGCTACACCTTC. Its protein product is CASSLLSGGYGYTF.